The rows below give T cell receptor beta chains drawn from one sample of a study of blood T cell repertoires in COVID-19. Clones were read by immunoSEQ multiplex PCR, and TCRdb kept only the in-frame ones, dropping some. The table lists 70,000 to 80,000 clones, 82% of them singletons. Sequenced sample: peripheral blood. All receptors come from a woman of 80 years or more with acute or convalescent COVID-19. The CDR3 runs from the conserved cysteine through the conserved F or W. The D gene is left open where the match is weak. The listing skips clone size in some rows; elsewhere it reads once, few, many or a size class.

len: 11; v_gene: TRBV20-1; abundance: -; j_gene: TRBJ2-1; d_gene: -; CDR3nt: TGCAGTGCCGACACCTACAATGAGCAGTTCTTC; CDR3aa: CSADTYNEQFF
len: 16; v_gene: TRBV7-6; abundance: -; j_gene: TRBJ2-1; d_gene: TRBD2; CDR3nt: TGTGCCAGCAGTCGTAACCCCCCTAGCGGGAGAAATGAGCAGTTCTTC; CDR3aa: CASSRNPPSGRNEQFF
len: 15; v_gene: TRBV7-7; abundance: -; j_gene: TRBJ2-2; d_gene: -; CDR3nt: TGTGCCAGCAGCAGGGGGCGGGGGAACACCGGGGAGCTGTTTTTT; CDR3aa: CASSRGRGNTGELFF
len: 16; v_gene: TRBV11-2; abundance: -; j_gene: TRBJ2-1; d_gene: TRBD2; CDR3nt: TGTGCCAGCAGCTCCGGGGAGGGGCCGAGGTACAATGAGCAGTTCTTC; CDR3aa: CASSSGEGPRYNEQFF
len: 15; v_gene: TRBV5-4; abundance: -; j_gene: TRBJ2-1; d_gene: -; CDR3nt: TGTGCCAGCAGCCGAGCGACGGGGACCTACAATGAGCAGTTCTTC; CDR3aa: CASSRATGTYNEQFF
len: 18; v_gene: TRBV4-2; abundance: -; j_gene: TRBJ1-2; d_gene: -; CDR3nt: TGTGCCAGCAGCCAAGAATGGGCTTCAGGGTCCCATTCCTATGGCTACACCTTC; CDR3aa: CASSQEWASGSHSYGYTF
len: 13; v_gene: TRBV12-3/TRBV12-4; abundance: -; j_gene: TRBJ2-2; d_gene: TRBD1; CDR3nt: TGTGCCAGCAATCGGGACAGTACCGGGGAGCTGTTTTTT; CDR3aa: CASNRDSTGELFF
len: 17; v_gene: TRBV6-4; abundance: -; j_gene: TRBJ2-2; d_gene: TRBD2; CDR3nt: TGTGCCAGCAGTCCCGATTCTAGCGGTTATAACACCGGGGAGCTGTTTTTT; CDR3aa: CASSPDSSGYNTGELFF
len: 15; v_gene: TRBV6-5; abundance: few; j_gene: TRBJ2-1; d_gene: TRBD2; CDR3nt: TGTGCCAGCAGTTGGACTAGCGGGAGATCAAATGAGCAGTTCTTC; CDR3aa: CASSWTSGRSNEQFF
len: 13; v_gene: TRBV29-1; abundance: -; j_gene: TRBJ2-7; d_gene: TRBD1; CDR3nt: TGCAGCGCTGGACAGGCGGCAATCTACGAGCAGTACTTC; CDR3aa: CSAGQAAIYEQYF
len: 15; v_gene: TRBV6-4; abundance: -; j_gene: TRBJ1-5; d_gene: TRBD1; CDR3nt: TGTGCCAGCAGTGTCTTCCACGGGACAGAGCAGCCCCAGCATTTT; CDR3aa: CASSVFHGTEQPQHF
len: 14; v_gene: TRBV5-5; abundance: -; j_gene: TRBJ1-2; d_gene: TRBD1; CDR3nt: TGTGCCAGCAGCCTCGAGACAGGGAGCTATGGCTACACCTTC; CDR3aa: CASSLETGSYGYTF
len: 12; v_gene: TRBV27; abundance: -; j_gene: TRBJ1-5; d_gene: -; CDR3nt: TGTGCCAGCAGCGACCCCGGGAGGCCCCAGCATTTT; CDR3aa: CASSDPGRPQHF
len: 14; v_gene: TRBV7-2; abundance: -; j_gene: TRBJ2-1; d_gene: TRBD2; CDR3nt: TGTGCCAGCAGCTTGGCGGGAGTGTTCAATGAGCAGTTCTTC; CDR3aa: CASSLAGVFNEQFF
len: 16; v_gene: TRBV28; abundance: -; j_gene: TRBJ2-2; d_gene: TRBD1; CDR3nt: TGTGCCAGCAGTTTTAGGGCAGGGGGTTACACCGGGGAGCTGTTTTTT; CDR3aa: CASSFRAGGYTGELFF
len: 15; v_gene: TRBV20-1; abundance: once; j_gene: TRBJ2-7; d_gene: TRBD2; CDR3nt: TGCAGTGCTAGTAAAAATTTAGCGGGAGGGCACGAGCAGTACTTC; CDR3aa: CSASKNLAGGHEQYF
len: 15; v_gene: TRBV7-3; abundance: -; j_gene: TRBJ2-5; d_gene: TRBD2; CDR3nt: TGTGCCAGCACCTCGGGGCGGGAGGGCCGAGAGACCCAGTACTTC; CDR3aa: CASTSGREGRETQYF
len: 15; v_gene: TRBV5-1; abundance: -; j_gene: TRBJ2-3; d_gene: -; CDR3nt: TGCGCCAGCAGCGAATGGCGGACTAACACAGATACGCAGTATTTT; CDR3aa: CASSEWRTNTDTQYF
len: 13; v_gene: TRBV15; abundance: -; j_gene: TRBJ2-1; d_gene: TRBD1; CDR3nt: TGTGCCACCGGACAGGCCGCTGTCGGTGAGCAGTTCTTC; CDR3aa: CATGQAAVGEQFF
len: 14; v_gene: TRBV5-4; abundance: -; j_gene: TRBJ2-5; d_gene: -; CDR3nt: TGTGCCAGCAGTGTTCACGGGGTCCAAGAGACCCAGTACTTC; CDR3aa: CASSVHGVQETQYF
len: 15; v_gene: TRBV7-8; abundance: -; j_gene: TRBJ2-2; d_gene: TRBD2; CDR3nt: TGTGCCAGCAGATTACAGCGGGAGTCTCCCGGGGAGCTGTTTTTT; CDR3aa: CASRLQRESPGELFF
len: 15; v_gene: TRBV5-1; abundance: few; j_gene: TRBJ1-1; d_gene: TRBD1; CDR3nt: TGCGCCAGCAGCTTAACCGGACAGGGTAAAGACGAAGCTTTCTTT; CDR3aa: CASSLTGQGKDEAFF
len: 14; v_gene: TRBV11-3; abundance: -; j_gene: TRBJ1-2; d_gene: -; CDR3nt: TGTGCCAGCAGCTTAGGCCCGGGGGGAGATGGCTACACCTTC; CDR3aa: CASSLGPGGDGYTF
len: 16; v_gene: TRBV15; abundance: -; j_gene: TRBJ1-4; d_gene: -; CDR3nt: TGTGCCACCAGCAGGGGCCTACAGGGTGCTGCCGAAAAACTGTTTTTT; CDR3aa: CATSRGLQGAAEKLFF
len: 18; v_gene: TRBV5-1; abundance: -; j_gene: TRBJ1-1; d_gene: -; CDR3nt: TGCGCCAGCAGCTTGGAAGCCCACGTAGGGGCGGAGAACACTGAAGCTTTCTTT; CDR3aa: CASSLEAHVGAENTEAFF
len: 15; v_gene: TRBV10-3; abundance: once; j_gene: TRBJ2-3; d_gene: TRBD2; CDR3nt: TGTGCCATCAGTGCGGGAGGGGAAAGCACAGATACGCAGTATTTT; CDR3aa: CAISAGGESTDTQYF
len: 15; v_gene: TRBV7-2; abundance: -; j_gene: TRBJ2-2; d_gene: TRBD2; CDR3nt: TGTGCCAGCAGCTTAGCCCTAGCGGGCACCGGGGAGCTGTTTTTT; CDR3aa: CASSLALAGTGELFF
len: 15; v_gene: TRBV3-1/TRBV3-2; abundance: -; j_gene: TRBJ1-1; d_gene: -; CDR3nt: TGTGCCAGCAGCCAAGGGGCGGGGGCCCTAGCTGAAGCTTTCTTT; CDR3aa: CASSQGAGALAEAFF
len: 14; v_gene: TRBV7-2; abundance: -; j_gene: TRBJ2-7; d_gene: -; CDR3nt: TGTGCCAGCAGCTTAGAGCCTTACTCCTACGAGCAGTACTTC; CDR3aa: CASSLEPYSYEQYF
len: 20; v_gene: TRBV11-3; abundance: -; j_gene: TRBJ2-1; d_gene: TRBD2; CDR3nt: TGTGCCAGCAGCTTAGTAGGAAGGTCCTTAGCGGGAGCTTCCTACAATGAGCAGTTCTTC; CDR3aa: CASSLVGRSLAGASYNEQFF
len: 12; v_gene: TRBV12-3/TRBV12-4; abundance: -; j_gene: TRBJ2-3; d_gene: -; CDR3nt: TGTGCCAGCAGTTTATTCTCAGATACGCAGTATTTT; CDR3aa: CASSLFSDTQYF
len: 14; v_gene: TRBV6-1; abundance: once; j_gene: TRBJ2-1; d_gene: -; CDR3nt: TGTGCCAGCAGTGAACAGGCACAGTACAATGAGCAGTTCTTC; CDR3aa: CASSEQAQYNEQFF
len: 14; v_gene: TRBV27; abundance: -; j_gene: TRBJ2-7; d_gene: TRBD1; CDR3nt: TGTGCCAGCAGTCCCAGGACAGGGCTCTACGAGCAGTACTTC; CDR3aa: CASSPRTGLYEQYF
len: 11; v_gene: TRBV12-3/TRBV12-4; abundance: -; j_gene: TRBJ2-1; d_gene: -; CDR3nt: TGTGCCAGCAGTGAGGTCAATGAGCAGTTCTTC; CDR3aa: CASSEVNEQFF
len: 13; v_gene: TRBV5-4; abundance: -; j_gene: TRBJ1-1; d_gene: -; CDR3nt: TGTGCCAGCAGCCAGCAAGGGGGTACTGAAGCTTTCTTT; CDR3aa: CASSQQGGTEAFF
len: 12; v_gene: TRBV6-5; abundance: once; j_gene: TRBJ2-7; d_gene: -; CDR3nt: TGTGCCAGCATTTCTCAGAACCACGAGCAGTACTTC; CDR3aa: CASISQNHEQYF
len: 13; v_gene: TRBV19; abundance: -; j_gene: TRBJ2-7; d_gene: TRBD1; CDR3nt: TGTGCCAGTAGTGGGACAGGGCCGCACGAGCAGTACTTC; CDR3aa: CASSGTGPHEQYF
len: 16; v_gene: TRBV19; abundance: few; j_gene: TRBJ1-5; d_gene: TRBD1; CDR3nt: TGTGCCAGTAGCCTTAAGCAAACAGGGGGCAATCAGCCCCAGCATTTT; CDR3aa: CASSLKQTGGNQPQHF
len: 15; v_gene: TRBV3-1/TRBV3-2; abundance: -; j_gene: TRBJ2-5; d_gene: TRBD2; CDR3nt: TGTGCCAGCAGCCAAGATGGGCTAGCGGGAGAGACCCAGTACTTC; CDR3aa: CASSQDGLAGETQYF
len: 16; v_gene: TRBV5-1; abundance: few; j_gene: TRBJ2-3; d_gene: TRBD2; CDR3nt: TGCGCCAGCAGCTTGGATTCTAGCGGGAGCACAGATACGCAGTATTTT; CDR3aa: CASSLDSSGSTDTQYF
len: 15; v_gene: TRBV18; abundance: -; j_gene: TRBJ2-1; d_gene: -; CDR3nt: TGTGCCAGCTCACCACCGAGAGTGTTCGACAATGAGCAGTTCTTC; CDR3aa: CASSPPRVFDNEQFF
len: 15; v_gene: TRBV28; abundance: -; j_gene: TRBJ1-2; d_gene: -; CDR3nt: TGTGCCAGCAGTTTGAGAGGCCGGCCCAACTATGGCTACACCTTC; CDR3aa: CASSLRGRPNYGYTF
len: 12; v_gene: TRBV3-1/TRBV3-2; abundance: once; j_gene: TRBJ1-2; d_gene: -; CDR3nt: TGTGCCAGCAGCCAGGGGCCAGTAGGCTACACCTTC; CDR3aa: CASSQGPVGYTF
len: 18; v_gene: TRBV2; abundance: -; j_gene: TRBJ2-5; d_gene: TRBD1; CDR3nt: TGTGCCAGCAGTGAAGCGCGGGGGACAGGGAGGTTCCAAGAGACCCAGTACTTC; CDR3aa: CASSEARGTGRFQETQYF
len: 15; v_gene: TRBV28; abundance: -; j_gene: TRBJ1-1; d_gene: TRBD1; CDR3nt: TGTGCCAGCAGTGCGACAGGGTATTTGGACACTGAAGCTTTCTTT; CDR3aa: CASSATGYLDTEAFF